This TCR beta chain appears in the sequencing data of a study of blood T cells in healthy people across ages. This clonotype was seen only a few times. A J-beta primer mix and a sample-barcoded 5' primer were used in a second PCR of about 7 to 12 cycles. MiXCR was run by TCRdb on the 5' RACE reads, yielding one entry per CDR3 protein. The sample gives 850,000 to 1,100,000 distinct CDR3 sequences, more than 30% of which show up once; over 10% is in the top ten. Healthy Caucasian individuals from Russia aged roughly 6 to 90 served as donors. Peripheral blood from each donor was collected in a volume of 8 to 10 milliliters. Samples each yielded at least 5 micrograms of total RNA. This TCR came from a young man in good health. Specimen: blood.

CDR3 in amino acids: CASSPWGTKTYEQYF. In DNA, the CDR3 is TGTGCCAGCAGCCCATGGGGGACTAAAACCTACGAGCAGTACTTC. The chain uses TRBV7-2 and TRBJ2-7; TRBD2 aligns across 7 bases. Germline V CDR1 and CDR2: SGHTA, FQGNSA. With 5 bases clipped from V and 2 bases from J, the junction kept 9 bases outside the gene matches. The CDR3 covers 15 residues.